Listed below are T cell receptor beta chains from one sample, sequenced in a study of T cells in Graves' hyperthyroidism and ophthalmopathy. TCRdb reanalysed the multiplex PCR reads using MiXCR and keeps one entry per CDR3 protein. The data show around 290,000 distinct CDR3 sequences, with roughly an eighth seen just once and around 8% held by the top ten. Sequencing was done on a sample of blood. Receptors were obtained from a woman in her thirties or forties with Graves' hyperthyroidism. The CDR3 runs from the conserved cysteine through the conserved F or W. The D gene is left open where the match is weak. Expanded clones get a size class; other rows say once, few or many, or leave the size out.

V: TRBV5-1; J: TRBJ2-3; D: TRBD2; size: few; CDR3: CASSLGTSLDTQYF; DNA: TGCGCCAGCAGCTTGGGGACTAGTTTGGATACGCAGTATTTT
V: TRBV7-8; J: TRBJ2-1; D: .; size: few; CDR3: CASSLAGGRVSHEQFF; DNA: TGTGCCAGCAGCTTAGCGGGCGGGCGGGTTTCCCATGAGCAGTTCTTC
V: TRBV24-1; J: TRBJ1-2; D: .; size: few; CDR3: CATSDPGLPYGGYTF; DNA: TGTGCCACCAGTGACCCGGGACTACCCTATGGTGGCTACACCTTC
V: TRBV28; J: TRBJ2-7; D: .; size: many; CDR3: CASSSPGHGNYEQYF; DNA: TGTGCCAGCAGTTCGCCGGGACACGGAAACTACGAGCAGTACTTC
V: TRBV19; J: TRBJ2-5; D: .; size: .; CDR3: CASSTRVGETQYF; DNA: TGTGCCAGTAGTACCCGGGTGGGAGAGACCCAGTACTTC
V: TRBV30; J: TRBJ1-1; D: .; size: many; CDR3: CAWSTGWGTEAFF; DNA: TGTGCCTGGAGTACAGGGTGGGGCACTGAAGCTTTCTTT
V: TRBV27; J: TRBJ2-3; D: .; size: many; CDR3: CASTLIGVVGTVTDTQYF; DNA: TGTGCCAGCACTCTTATCGGGGTGGTCGGGACCGTCACAGATACGCAGTATTTT
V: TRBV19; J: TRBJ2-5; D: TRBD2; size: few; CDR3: CASKRGGSGETQYF; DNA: TGTGCCAGTAAAAGGGGCGGGAGCGGAGAGACCCAGTACTTC
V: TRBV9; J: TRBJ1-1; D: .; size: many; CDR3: CASSVTSLNTEAFF; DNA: TGTGCCAGCAGCGTCACATCTTTGAACACTGAAGCTTTCTTT
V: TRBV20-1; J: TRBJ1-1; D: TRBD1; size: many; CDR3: CSASFGTALEAFF; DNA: TGCAGTGCATCTTTCGGGACAGCCCTTGAAGCTTTCTTT
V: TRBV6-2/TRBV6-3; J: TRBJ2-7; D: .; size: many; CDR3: CASSVDSSSYEQYF; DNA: TGTGCCAGCAGCGTTGACTCTAGCTCCTACGAGCAGTACTTC
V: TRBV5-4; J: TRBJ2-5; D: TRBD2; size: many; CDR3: CASSPGGGEETQYF; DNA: TGTGCCAGCAGCCCGGGGGGGGGTGAAGAGACCCAGTACTTC
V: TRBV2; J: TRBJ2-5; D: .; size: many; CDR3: CASRKPPAQYF; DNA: TGTGCCAGCAGGAAACCCCCGGCCCAGTACTTC
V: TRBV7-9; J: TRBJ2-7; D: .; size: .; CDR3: CASSLFEGNEQYF; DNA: TGTGCCAGCAGCTTATTTGAGGGCAACGAGCAGTACTTC
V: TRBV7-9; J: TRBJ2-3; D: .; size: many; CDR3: CASSLVGLPTQYF; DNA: TGTGCCAGCAGCTTAGTGGGGCTCCCTACGCAGTATTTT
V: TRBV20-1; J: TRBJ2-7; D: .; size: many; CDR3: CSARNLYLEQYF; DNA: TGCAGTGCTAGGAACCTCTACTTAGAGCAGTACTTC
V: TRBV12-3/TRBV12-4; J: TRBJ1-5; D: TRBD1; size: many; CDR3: CASSSNRGSNQPQHF; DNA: TGTGCCAGCAGTTCCAACAGGGGCTCCAATCAGCCCCAGCATTTT
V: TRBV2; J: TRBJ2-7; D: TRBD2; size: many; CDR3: CASSAGTSRYEQYF; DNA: TGTGCCAGCAGTGCCGGGACTAGTCGTTACGAGCAGTACTTC
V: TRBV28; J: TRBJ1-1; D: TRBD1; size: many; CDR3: CASRNRGLAEAFF; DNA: TGTGCCAGCAGGAACAGGGGGCTGGCTGAAGCTTTCTTT
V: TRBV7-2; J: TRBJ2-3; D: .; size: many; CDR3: CASSQTLQGDTQYF; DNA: TGTGCCAGCAGCCAGACTCTGCAGGGCGATACGCAGTATTTT
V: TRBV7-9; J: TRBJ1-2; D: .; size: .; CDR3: CASSLIGHGRGNYGYTF; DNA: TGTGCCAGCAGCTTAATCGGGCATGGCAGGGGTAACTATGGCTACACCTTC
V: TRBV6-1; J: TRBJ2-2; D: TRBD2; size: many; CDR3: CASSRLAGDTGELFF; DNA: TGTGCCAGCAGTAGACTAGCGGGAGATACCGGGGAGCTGTTTTTT
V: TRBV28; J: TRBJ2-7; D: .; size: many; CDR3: CASSFLTGSYEQYF; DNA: TGTGCCAGCAGTTTCCTGACAGGTTCCTACGAGCAGTACTTC
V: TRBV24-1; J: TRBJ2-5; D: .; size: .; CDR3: CATSDSGPQRFQETQYF; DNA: TGTGCCACCAGTGATTCAGGTCCCCAGAGGTTCCAAGAGACCCAGTACTTC
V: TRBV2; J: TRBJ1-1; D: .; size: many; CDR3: CASSLFARGNTEAFF; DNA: TGTGCCAGCAGTCTTTTCGCACGGGGTAACACTGAAGCTTTCTTT
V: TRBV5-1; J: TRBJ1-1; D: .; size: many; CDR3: CASSRIAENTEAFF; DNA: TGCGCCAGCTCCCGAATAGCAGAGAACACTGAAGCTTTCTTT
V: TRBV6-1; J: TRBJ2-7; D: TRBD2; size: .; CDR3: CASRTSGTSEQYF; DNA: TGTGCCAGCAGGACTAGCGGGACGTCCGAGCAGTACTTC
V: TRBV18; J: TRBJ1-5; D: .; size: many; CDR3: CASSPGRDQPQHF; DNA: TGTGCCAGCAGTCCCGGACGGGATCAGCCCCAGCATTTT
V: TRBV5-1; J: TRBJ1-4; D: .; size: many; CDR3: CASSLAAGRDNEKLFF; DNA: TGCGCCAGCAGCTTGGCCGCGGGGAGGGACAATGAAAAACTGTTTTTT
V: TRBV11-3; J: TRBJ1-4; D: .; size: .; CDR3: CASSLVGKLFF; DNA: TGTGCCAGCAGCTTAGTTGGAAAACTGTTTTTT
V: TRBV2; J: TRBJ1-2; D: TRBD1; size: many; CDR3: CASSPDRGNYGYTF; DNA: TGTGCCAGCAGTCCGGACAGGGGGAACTATGGCTACACCTTC
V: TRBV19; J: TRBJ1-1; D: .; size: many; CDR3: CASSIGNRVTEAFF; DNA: TGTGCCAGTAGTATAGGGAACAGGGTGACTGAAGCTTTCTTT
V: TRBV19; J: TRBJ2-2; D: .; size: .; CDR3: CASSIVGGFGELFF; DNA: TGTGCCAGTAGTATAGTCGGGGGCTTCGGGGAGCTGTTTTTT
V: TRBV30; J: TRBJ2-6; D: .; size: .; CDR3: CAWSEGVTGANVLTF; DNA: TGTGCCTGGAGCGAGGGTGTAACTGGGGCCAACGTCCTGACTTTC
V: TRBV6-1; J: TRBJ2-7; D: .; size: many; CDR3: CASNFRASYEQYF; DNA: TGTGCCAGCAATTTCCGGGCCAGCTACGAGCAGTACTTC
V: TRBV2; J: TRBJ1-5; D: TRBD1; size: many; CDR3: CASSGGQGDQPQHF; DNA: TGTGCCAGCAGCGGTGGACAGGGAGATCAGCCCCAGCATTTT
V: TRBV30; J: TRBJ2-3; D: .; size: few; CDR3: CAWRAGLRWADTQYF; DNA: TGTGCCTGGAGGGCCGGCCTCCGGTGGGCAGATACGCAGTATTTT
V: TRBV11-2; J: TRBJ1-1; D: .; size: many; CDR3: CASSWRGAWTEAFF; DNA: TGTGCCAGCAGCTGGAGGGGGGCCTGGACTGAAGCTTTCTTT
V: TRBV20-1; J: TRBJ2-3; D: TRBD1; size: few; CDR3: CSASALGQGWDTDTQYF; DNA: TGCAGTGCTAGTGCGCTGGGACAGGGGTGGGACACAGATACGCAGTATTTT
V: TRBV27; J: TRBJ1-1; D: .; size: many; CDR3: CASSLVGVRGTEAFF; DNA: TGTGCCAGCAGTTTGGTCGGGGTCCGGGGGACTGAAGCTTTCTTT
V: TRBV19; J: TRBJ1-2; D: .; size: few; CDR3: CASSTGSGYTF; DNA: TGTGCCAGTAGTACAGGGTCCGGCTACACCTTC
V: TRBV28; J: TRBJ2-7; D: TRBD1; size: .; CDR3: CASTPWDSKASYEQYF; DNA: TGTGCCAGCACCCCTTGGGACAGTAAAGCCTCCTACGAGCAGTACTTC
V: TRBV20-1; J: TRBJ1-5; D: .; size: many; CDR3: CSARVGFLQPQHF; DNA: TGCAGTGCTAGAGTAGGGTTTCTGCAGCCCCAGCATTTT
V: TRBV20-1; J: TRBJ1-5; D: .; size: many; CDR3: CSAGTGSDNQPQHF; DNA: TGCAGTGCTGGAACAGGCAGCGACAATCAGCCCCAGCATTTT
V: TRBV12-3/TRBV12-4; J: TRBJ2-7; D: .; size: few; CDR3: CASSLMGGDEQYF; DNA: TGTGCCAGCAGTTTAATGGGGGGCGACGAGCAGTACTTC
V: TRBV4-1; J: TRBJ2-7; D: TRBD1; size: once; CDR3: CASSQDVGQGVGEQYF; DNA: TGCGCCAGCAGCCAAGATGTTGGACAGGGAGTCGGCGAGCAGTACTTC
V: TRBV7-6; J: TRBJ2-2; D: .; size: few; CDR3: CASSSRRDKNTGELFF; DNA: TGTGCCAGCAGCAGCCGCCGGGACAAGAACACCGGGGAGCTGTTTTTT
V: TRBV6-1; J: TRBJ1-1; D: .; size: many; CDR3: CASSDQGWSTEAFF; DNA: TGTGCCAGCAGTGACCAGGGGTGGAGCACTGAAGCTTTCTTT
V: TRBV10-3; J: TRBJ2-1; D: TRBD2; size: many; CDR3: CAISEEASGYNEQFF; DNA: TGTGCCATCAGTGAGGAGGCTAGCGGTTACAATGAGCAGTTCTTC
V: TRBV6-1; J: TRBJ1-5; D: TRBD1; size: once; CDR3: CASSPGQYNQPQHF; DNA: TGTGCCAGCTCCCCGGGACAGTACAATCAGCCCCAGCATTTT
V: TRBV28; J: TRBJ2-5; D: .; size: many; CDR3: CASSTTGLTGETQYF; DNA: TGTGCCAGCAGTACAACGGGACTCACTGGGGAGACCCAGTACTTC
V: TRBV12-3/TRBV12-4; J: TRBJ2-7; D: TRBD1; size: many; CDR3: CASSPDRGPAYEQYF; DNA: TGTGCCAGCAGCCCGGACAGGGGGCCCGCCTACGAGCAGTACTTC
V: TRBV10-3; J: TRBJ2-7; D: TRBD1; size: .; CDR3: CAISEPDRGGGPYEQYF; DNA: TGTGCCATCAGTGAGCCCGACAGGGGCGGAGGACCCTACGAGCAGTACTTC
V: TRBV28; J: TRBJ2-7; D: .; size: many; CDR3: CASLRTDRTREQYF; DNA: TGTGCCAGCTTAAGGACAGACCGGACTCGAGAGCAGTACTTC
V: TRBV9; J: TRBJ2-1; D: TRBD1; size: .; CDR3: CASSEQGIEQFF; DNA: TGTGCCAGCAGCGAACAGGGGATTGAGCAGTTCTTC
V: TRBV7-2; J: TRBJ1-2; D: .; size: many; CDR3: CASSNTAGANYGYTF; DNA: TGTGCCAGCAGCAATACGGCAGGGGCTAACTATGGCTACACCTTC
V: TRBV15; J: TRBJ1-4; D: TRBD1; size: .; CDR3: CATSRPGQGNEKLFF; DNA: TGTGCCACCAGCAGACCGGGACAGGGTAATGAAAAACTGTTTTTT
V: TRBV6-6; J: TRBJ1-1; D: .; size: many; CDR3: CASSYTGDVEAFF; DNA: TGTGCCAGCAGTTACACCGGGGATGTTGAAGCTTTCTTT
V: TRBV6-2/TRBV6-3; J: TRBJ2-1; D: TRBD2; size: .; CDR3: CASSYGGTSGKWGEQFF; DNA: TGTGCCAGCAGTTACGGCGGGACTAGCGGGAAATGGGGTGAGCAGTTCTTC